This TCR beta chain derives from a study of tumor-infiltrating lymphocytes in primary liver carcinoma. Unsorted whole blood yielded the blood RNA, and germline DNA was also extracted. Production of TCR beta cDNA used around 0.45 ug total RNA together with a constant-region primer. Slightly modified ARM-PCR, run as three nested multiplex PCR rounds, produced the TCR beta libraries. A C-beta reverse primer and TRBV1-TRBV30 forward primers served in each of the first two PCR rounds, at 10 cycles apiece. MiXCR, run by TCRdb on the multiplex PCR reads, gives a single entry per CDR3 protein. The sample has 300,000 to 350,000 distinct CDR3 sequences, approximately 64% seen once. Germline lookup yields CDR1 MNHEY and CDR2 SVGAGI. The V segment lost 9 bases and the J segment 3 bases; nucleotides outside the gene matches: 10. The CDR3 has 18 amino acids. Findings and caveats of the study: It was tumor-adjacent and tumor-blood pairs that overlapped less than tumor region pairs did. Bulk samples went unsorted, so CD4+ and CD8+ repertoires were not compared.

Note on this clonotype: What it recognizes is unknown.

V and J are TRBV6-5 and TRBJ2-2; the match to TRBD2 covers 16 bases. This receptor was taken from a man aged 35 to 55 with primary liver carcinoma and hepatitis B virus infection. The sample comprised peripheral blood. This CDR3 is CASSPGLAGGIDTGELFF. CDR3 DNA sequence: TGTGCCAGTAGCCCGGGACTAGCGGGAGGGATCGACACCGGGGAGCTGTTTTTT.